The rows below give T cell receptor beta chains drawn from one sample of a study of CD8 T cells in Susac syndrome. One entry per CDR3 protein, called by TCRdb with MiXCR from the immunoSEQ multiplex PCR reads. The sample lists 140,000 or so distinct CDR3 sequences; under 97% were seen once. What was sequenced was CD4+ T cells from PBMCs. Receptors originate from a human donor with Susac syndrome. Each CDR3 is given with its conserved first and last residue. A D gene is named only where the DNA matches it firmly. Clone size is stated in some rows and not others, as once, few, many or a class when expanded.

cdr3_aa cdr3_nt j_call clone_size v_call d_call
CASSVGTQGVETQYF TGTGCCAGCAGCGTAGGGACCCAGGGTGTGGAGACCCAGTACTTC TRBJ2-5 . TRBV9 .
CASSQDWGFNQPQHF TGCGCCAGCAGCCAAGATTGGGGGTTTAATCAGCCCCAGCATTTT TRBJ1-5 . TRBV4-1 .
CASSEGRPSDEQFF TGTGCCAGCAGTGAAGGGCGACCTAGCGATGAGCAGTTCTTC TRBJ2-1 . TRBV2 .
CSAAAGWSEAFF TGCAGCGCCGCGGCGGGGTGGTCTGAAGCTTTCTTT TRBJ1-1 . TRBV29-1 .
CATSEGGSGPTDTQYF TGTGCCACCAGTGAAGGTGGTAGCGGACCCACAGATACGCAGTATTTT TRBJ2-3 . TRBV24-1 .
CASSRSTDTQYF TGTGCCAGCAGTCGTAGCACAGATACGCAGTATTTT TRBJ2-3 . TRBV3-1 .
CSVDGQNNEKLFF TGCAGCGTTGACGGTCAGAATAATGAAAAACTGTTTTTT TRBJ1-4 . TRBV29-1 .
CASSRTGDGNEQFF TGCGCCAGCAGCCGGACAGGGGATGGCAATGAGCAGTTCTTC TRBJ2-1 once TRBV5-1 TRBD1
CSAEWSIGAGGRDTQYF TGCAGTGCTGAATGGTCGATCGGTGCGGGGGGGCGAGATACGCAGTATTTT TRBJ2-3 . TRBV20-1 TRBD2
CASSEGTGNGYTF TGTGCCAGCAGTGAAGGGACAGGGAATGGCTACACCTTC TRBJ1-2 . TRBV25-1 TRBD1
CASSPTGQSIYEQYF TGCGCCAGCAGCCCAACTGGACAGTCGATCTACGAGCAGTACTTC TRBJ2-7 . TRBV5-1 .
CASSLFSGPLRNTEAFF TGTGCCAGCAGCTTATTCTCGGGACCTTTAAGGAACACTGAAGCTTTCTTT TRBJ1-1 . TRBV7-9 .
CSARGAAVLAKNIQYF TGCAGTGCTAGAGGGGCGGCCGTCCTAGCCAAAAACATTCAGTACTTC TRBJ2-4 . TRBV20-1 .
CSVEWATGFEQFF TGCAGCGTTGAGTGGGCGACGGGTTTTGAGCAGTTCTTC TRBJ2-1 . TRBV29-1 .
CSATGLDGADTQYF TGCAGTGCTACTGGACTAGACGGGGCAGATACGCAGTATTTT TRBJ2-3 once TRBV20-1 TRBD2
CASSKVETGFIEAFF TGTGCCAGCAGCAAAGTGGAGACAGGGTTTATTGAAGCTTTCTTT TRBJ1-1 once TRBV21-1 .
CASRATGTGVREQYF TGTGCCAGCAGAGCTACCGGGACAGGGGTTCGGGAGCAGTACTTC TRBJ2-7 once TRBV12-3/TRBV12-4 TRBD1
CSVGRDAEKLFF TGCAGCGTGGGGAGGGACGCTGAAAAACTGTTTTTT TRBJ1-4 . TRBV29-1 .
CASSVESGGFNEQFF TGTGCCAGCAGCGTAGAGAGCGGGGGGTTCAATGAGCAGTTCTTC TRBJ2-1 . TRBV9 TRBD2
CASITSGNTYEQYF TGTGCCAGCATCACTAGCGGGAACACCTACGAGCAGTACTTC TRBJ2-7 . TRBV28 TRBD2
CSVEIGKSYEQYF TGCAGCGTTGAAATTGGGAAATCCTACGAGCAGTACTTC TRBJ2-7 . TRBV29-1 .
CASRSGASTDTQYF TGTGCCAGCAGAAGCGGGGCTAGCACAGATACGCAGTATTTT TRBJ2-3 . TRBV12-3/TRBV12-4 TRBD2
CATSGQGSNEQFF TGTGCCACCTCGGGACAGGGCTCCAATGAGCAGTTCTTC TRBJ2-1 . TRBV7-2 TRBD1
CASSSLTGRGNTIYF TGTGCCAGCAGTTCCTTGACCGGGCGGGGAAACACCATATATTTT TRBJ1-3 . TRBV28 .
CSVGGRTREKLFF TGCAGCGTTGGTGGAAGAACGAGAGAAAAACTGTTTTTT TRBJ1-4 . TRBV29-1 .
CASSQELASPGADTQYF TGTGCCAGCAGCCAAGAATTGGCCAGTCCGGGGGCAGATACGCAGTATTTT TRBJ2-3 . TRBV4-2 .
CASSGTGRNYGYTF TGTGCCAGCAGTGGGACAGGACGAAACTATGGCTACACCTTC TRBJ1-2 . TRBV6-5 TRBD1
CASSSGQGYGYTF TGTGCCAGCAGTTCCGGACAGGGGTATGGCTACACCTTC TRBJ1-2 few TRBV7-3 TRBD1
CASSLFVGTPTGELFF TGTGCCAGCAGCCTATTTGTCGGGACACCCACCGGGGAGCTGTTTTTT TRBJ2-2 . TRBV14 .
CASSEFRGPETQYF TGTGCCAGCAGTGAATTTCGGGGGCCAGAGACCCAGTACTTC TRBJ2-5 . TRBV25-1 .
CASSRMSGEQYF TGTGCCAGTAGCCGAATGTCCGGCGAGCAGTACTTC TRBJ2-7 . TRBV19 .
CASSQTSGSGYEQYF TGTGCCAGCAGCCAAACTAGCGGGAGCGGCTACGAGCAGTACTTC TRBJ2-7 . TRBV7-9 TRBD2
CASTGQWNSPLHF TGTGCCAGCACGGGACAGTGGAATTCACCCCTCCACTTT TRBJ1-6 . TRBV5-6 TRBD1
CASSGTKNTEAFF TGTGCCAGCTCAGGGACGAAGAACACTGAAGCTTTCTTT TRBJ1-1 . TRBV18 .
CSAFGLAGANEQFF TGCAGTGCCTTCGGACTAGCGGGAGCCAATGAGCAGTTCTTC TRBJ2-1 . TRBV20-1 TRBD2
CASSLGTGNGYTF TGTGCCAGCAGTTTAGGGACAGGGAACGGCTACACCTTC TRBJ1-2 . TRBV12-3/TRBV12-4 TRBD1
CASSLSQDTEAFF TGTGCCAGCTCACTGTCACAGGACACTGAAGCTTTCTTT TRBJ1-1 . TRBV18 .
CASSQDGAGNQPQHF TGTGCCAGCAGCCAGGACGGGGCTGGCAATCAGCCCCAGCATTTT TRBJ1-5 . TRBV4-2 .
CSAETGGEQFF TGCAGCGCGGAGACTGGTGGTGAGCAGTTCTTC TRBJ2-1 . TRBV29-1 .
CASSLPGGSGANVLTF TGTGCCAGCAGCTTGCCGGGGGGCTCTGGGGCCAACGTCCTGACTTTC TRBJ2-6 . TRBV5-4 TRBD2
CASTVTGNQPQHF TGTGCCAGCACCGTGACAGGGAATCAGCCCCAGCATTTT TRBJ1-5 few TRBV7-9 TRBD1
CSVRWGSLGYTF TGCAGCGTGAGGTGGGGTTCCCTCGGCTACACCTTC TRBJ1-2 . TRBV29-1 .
CSASVRNQPQHF TGCAGTGCTAGTGTCAGAAATCAGCCCCAGCATTTT TRBJ1-5 . TRBV20-1 .
CSVDVSSDTQYF TGCAGCGTTGATGTGTCTAGCGATACGCAGTATTTT TRBJ2-3 . TRBV29-1 .
CASSLDRSADYGYTF TGTGCCAGCAGCTTAGACCGGTCGGCGGATTATGGCTACACCTTC TRBJ1-2 . TRBV7-2 .
CASSLYLGHEAFF TGTGCCAGCAGCTTATACTTGGGACATGAAGCTTTCTTT TRBJ1-1 . TRBV11-2 .
CASSGGTGGSYNEQFF TGCGCCAGCAGCGGGGGGACAGGGGGCTCCTACAATGAGCAGTTCTTC TRBJ2-1 . TRBV5-1 TRBD1
CASSLTELSEQFF TGTGCCAGCAGCCTGACGGAGTTATCTGAGCAGTTCTTC TRBJ2-1 . TRBV6-2/TRBV6-3 .
CAPPFWQYYNEQFF TGTGCCCCTCCTTTTTGGCAGTACTACAATGAGCAGTTCTTC TRBJ2-1 once TRBV24-1 .